A selection of T cell receptor delta chains follows, all from one sample in a study of gamma-delta chains in newborns, infants, children. TCRdb processed the reads again with the CATT caller. There are 7,000 or so delta-chain clones in the sample; 0.6% to 0.8% occur only once, and about a sixth lies in the top ten. Input material: blood. These receptors were collected from a child who was a newborn, infant or young child, either healthy, febrile or measles-vaccinated (not recorded which). Both conserved end residues are part of each CDR3.

J | V | CDR3
TRDJ2 | TRDV2 | CACDTGSTAQLFF
TRDJ1 | TRDV2 | CACDLLGDTYIDKLIF
TRDJ3 | TRDV2 | CACGTYGLGDNRSWDTRQMFF
TRDJ1 | TRDV2 | CACDTVGMYTDKLIF
TRDJ3 | TRDV2 | CACDPVNDRTWDTRQMFF
TRDJ3 | TRDV2 | CACERWGATLGSWDTRQMFF
TRDJ1 | TRDV2 | CACAKLGDTDKLIF
TRDJ3 | TRDV2 | CACDNTGGYSWDTRQMFF
TRDJ2 | TRDV2 | CACDTGGALTAQLFF
TRDJ3 | TRDV2 | CACSTVGGYAFSGWDTRQMFF
TRDJ1 | TRDV2 | CACDWGTDKLIF
TRDJ2 | TRDV2 | CACDTGGSLTAQLFF
TRDJ3 | TRDV2 | CACDPAGGSWDTRQMFF
TRDJ3 | TRDV2 | CACDTLGDTGWDTRQMFF
TRDJ3 | TRDV2 | CACDTAWGIRWDTRQMFF
TRDJ3 | TRDV2 | CACDTVGASWDTRQMFF
TRDJ3 | TRDV2 | CACDILGAWDARQMFF
TRDJ3 | TRDV2 | CACDTVLGDTWDTRQMFF
TRDJ3 | TRDV2 | CACDTLGDTRSWDTRQMFF
TRDJ3 | TRDV2 | CACDKLGVSSWDTRQMFF
TRDJ1 | TRDV2 | CACDTVLGVQGDKLIF
TRDJ3 | TRDV2 | CACDMVGNTGGYSWDTRQMFF
TRDJ3 | TRDV2 | CACDLLLGTWDTRQMFF
TRDJ3 | TRDV2 | CACDVLGDVSWDTRQMFF
TRDJ3 | TRDV2 | CACDTGYVPRSWDTRQMFF
TRDJ1 | TRDV2 | CACDHLLGDTDKLIF
TRDJ3 | TRDV2 | CACDLILGDTWDTRQMFF
TRDJ3 | TRDV2 | CACDTGGFRSWDTRQMFF
TRDJ3 | TRDV2 | CACDTWGPSSWDTRQMFF
TRDJ3 | TRDV2 | CACDTVAGGYGVGWDTRQMFF
TRDJ3 | TRDV2 | CACDTAGGLWDTRQMFF
TRDJ1 | TRDV2 | CACDKLGDTYTDKLIF
TRDJ3 | TRDV2 | CACGLGAWDTRQMFF
TRDJ3 | TRDV2 | CACESLGDPSSWDTRQMFF
TRDJ2 | TRDV2 | CACDTLGDPTLTAQLFF
TRDJ2 | TRDV2 | CACDTGGYLTAQLFF
TRDJ3 | TRDV2 | CACDTGGHSSWDTRQMFF
TRDJ1 | TRDV1 | CALGSYPTGGRYTDKLIF
TRDJ3 | TRDV2 | CACDALGDTQFSGDTRQMFF
TRDJ1 | TRDV2 | CACDKTGGYTDKLIF
TRDJ1 | TRDV2 | CACDALLGAPKLIF
TRDJ3 | TRDV2 | CACDILGVSSWDTRQMFF
TRDJ3 | TRDV2 | CACDTGAGDSWDTRQMFF
TRDJ3 | TRDV2 | CACDTTGGYTGFSWDTRQMFF
TRDJ3 | TRDV2 | CACDTVPGDALYSFSRDTRQMFF
TRDJ3 | TRDV2 | CACDTPPTGGISSWDTRQMFF
TRDJ2 | TRDV2 | CACDILGASTAHLFF
TRDJ1 | TRDV2 | CACDRGYADKLIF
TRDJ1 | TRDV2 | CARDTLGDTLTDKLTF
TRDJ1 | TRDV2 | CACDTEGSDKLIF
TRDJ1 | TRDV2 | CACDTVGYTDKLIF
TRDJ3 | TRDV2 | CACDKVLGDRSWDTRQMFF
TRDJ3 | TRDV2 | CACDSGDTWDTRQMFF